The rows below give T cell receptor beta chains drawn from one sample of a study of esophageal squamous cell carcinoma under preoperative chemotherapy. Using its own MiXCR run on the PCR reads, TCRdb lists one record per CDR3 protein. The sample has some 30,000 distinct CDR3 sequences; around 50% are singletons. This sample was obtained from a patient given preoperative chemotherapy. The receptors were sampled from a human donor with esophageal squamous cell carcinoma. The donor label of this sample is uncertain. Both conserved end residues are part of each CDR3. Fields, in order: D gene, clone size, V gene, J gene, CDR3 DNA, CDR3 protein. A D gene is named only where the DNA matches it firmly. Size tells how often a clone was seen (once, few, many) or the class of an expanded clone, and some rows leave it out.

d_call: NA
clone_size: NA
v_call: TRBV20-1
j_call: TRBJ2-7
cdr3_nt: TGCAGTGCCCATCCCTATACAGTCTACGAGCAGTACTTC
cdr3_aa: CSAHPYTVYEQYF

d_call: NA
clone_size: few
v_call: TRBV7-2
j_call: TRBJ2-3
cdr3_nt: TGTGCCAGCAGCGAGGGGACTGGGGGCGGGGGCGCAGATACCCAGTATTTT
cdr3_aa: CASSEGTGGGGADTQYF

d_call: TRBD2
clone_size: NA
v_call: TRBV12-3/TRBV12-4
j_call: TRBJ2-1
cdr3_nt: TGTGCCAGCAGTCGTAGCGGGAGGGCCAAGAATGAGCAGTTCTTC
cdr3_aa: CASSRSGRAKNEQFF

d_call: TRBD2
clone_size: once
v_call: TRBV6-1
j_call: TRBJ2-3
cdr3_nt: TGTGCCAGCAGATGGACTAGCGGGAGCGTCTCCCCTACAGATACGCAGTATTTT
cdr3_aa: CASRWTSGSVSPTDTQYF

d_call: NA
clone_size: NA
v_call: TRBV6-1
j_call: TRBJ2-3
cdr3_nt: TGTGCCAGCAGCCCCACGACTAGGAGCGGATCCACAGATACGCAGTATTTT
cdr3_aa: CASSPTTRSGSTDTQYF

d_call: NA
clone_size: few
v_call: TRBV7-8
j_call: TRBJ2-3
cdr3_nt: TGTGCCAGGGGCTTAGGGGGGGGGGGCACAGATACGCAGTATTTT
cdr3_aa: CARGLGGGGTDTQYF

d_call: NA
clone_size: NA
v_call: TRBV24-1
j_call: TRBJ2-3
cdr3_nt: TGTGCCACCAGTGGGCCAGCCGTGAACACCGGGGAGCAGTATTTT
cdr3_aa: CATSGPAVNTGEQYF

d_call: NA
clone_size: few
v_call: TRBV7-2
j_call: TRBJ2-1
cdr3_nt: TGTGCCAGCAGCTTAATAGGAGGGAGATACAATGAGCAGTTCTTC
cdr3_aa: CASSLIGGRYNEQFF

d_call: TRBD2
clone_size: many
v_call: TRBV7-2
j_call: TRBJ2-7
cdr3_nt: TGTGCCAGCAGCTTTAGACTAGCGGGACCCTACGAGCAGTACTTC
cdr3_aa: CASSFRLAGPYEQYF

d_call: NA
clone_size: NA
v_call: TRBV18
j_call: TRBJ2-7
cdr3_nt: TGTGCCAGCTCACTACAGCGGACACTGTACGAGCAGTACTTC
cdr3_aa: CASSLQRTLYEQYF

d_call: NA
clone_size: NA
v_call: TRBV7-9
j_call: TRBJ2-4
cdr3_nt: TGTGCCAGCAGCGCGGGGACTCGCGCTAAAAATACTCAGTACTTC
cdr3_aa: CASSAGTRAKNTQYF

d_call: TRBD2
clone_size: NA
v_call: TRBV6-8
j_call: TRBJ2-6
cdr3_nt: TGTGCCAGCACAGGGGCGGGGGGGGCCAACGTCCAGAACTTC
cdr3_aa: CASTGAGGANVQNF

d_call: TRBD1
clone_size: many
v_call: TRBV12-3/TRBV12-4
j_call: TRBJ2-5
cdr3_nt: TGTGCCAGCAGGGGACAGGGGGCGAACCCGACCCAGTACTTC
cdr3_aa: CASRGQGANPTQYF

d_call: NA
clone_size: NA
v_call: TRBV7-3
j_call: TRBJ2-4
cdr3_nt: TGTGCCAGCAGCCTCGAACTGGGGCGGGGAGCCAAAAACACGCAGTATTTC
cdr3_aa: CASSLELGRGAKNTQYF

d_call: TRBD1
clone_size: NA
v_call: TRBV6-1
j_call: TRBJ2-1
cdr3_nt: TGTGCCAGTTGGGACAGGGTAAATGAGCAGTTCTTC
cdr3_aa: CASWDRVNEQFF

d_call: NA
clone_size: NA
v_call: TRBV7-2
j_call: TRBJ2-5
cdr3_nt: TGTGCGAGGAGCCGGGGCCGAGACAAAAACACCCAGTACTTC
cdr3_aa: CARSRGRDKNTQYF

d_call: TRBD1
clone_size: many
v_call: TRBV10-3
j_call: TRBJ1-2
cdr3_nt: TGTGCCGTGGGACAGGGTCCTAACTATGGCTACACCTTC
cdr3_aa: CAVGQGPNYGYTF

d_call: NA
clone_size: medium-sized
v_call: TRBV7-2
j_call: TRBJ2-1
cdr3_nt: TGTGCCAGCAGCTTATTTGCGGGGCTCTCTTCCTACAATGAGCAGTTCTTC
cdr3_aa: CASSLFAGLSSYNEQFF

d_call: TRBD1
clone_size: NA
v_call: TRBV19
j_call: TRBJ2-3
cdr3_nt: TGTGCCAGTAGTTCGACAGGGAGCACAGATACGCAGTATTTT
cdr3_aa: CASSSTGSTDTQYF

d_call: TRBD1
clone_size: NA
v_call: TRBV6-2/TRBV6-3
j_call: TRBJ1-6
cdr3_nt: TGTGTCAGCAGGTCGACAGGGGATCGTAATTCGCCCCTCCACTTT
cdr3_aa: CVSRSTGDRNSPLHF

d_call: TRBD1
clone_size: NA
v_call: TRBV7-2
j_call: TRBJ2-5
cdr3_nt: TGTGCCAGCAGCGGGACAGAGGCCCAGTATTTC
cdr3_aa: CASSGTEAQYF

d_call: TRBD2
clone_size: once
v_call: TRBV6-4
j_call: TRBJ2-3
cdr3_nt: TGTGCCAGCAGTGACCCGGGACTAGCGGGGGGGAGCACCGATGCGCAGTATTTT
cdr3_aa: CASSDPGLAGGSTDAQYF

d_call: TRBD1
clone_size: medium-sized
v_call: TRBV27
j_call: TRBJ2-1
cdr3_nt: TGTGCCAGCAGTTTATCGACAGGGGAAGAGTTCTTC
cdr3_aa: CASSLSTGEEFF

d_call: TRBD1
clone_size: once
v_call: TRBV6-1
j_call: TRBJ2-2
cdr3_nt: TGTGCCAGCAGTGCAGGGACAGGGGCTGTGAGCACCGATACGCAGTTTTTT
cdr3_aa: CASSAGTGAVSTDTQFF